Each of the 28 T cell receptor beta chains below was sequenced from the same sample in a study of shared clonotypes between healthy human individuals. Only CD45RO-negative cells positively selected for CCR7 counted as naive CD8 cells, so terminally differentiated effector memory CD45RA+ cells were excluded. Only in-frame clones appear in the TCRdb table, and some are missing; sequencing was by immunoSEQ multiplex PCR. This sample has hundreds of thousands of clones, with just over 90% found just once. Sequencing was done on a sample of naive CD8+ T cells sorted from blood. The source of these receptors is a man aged 30-40 years in good health.

This clone was picked up one time. The V and J genes are TRBV7-2 and TRBJ1-4; TRBD1 agrees at 7 bases. The CDR3 runs to 16 residues. Trimming removed 5 bases from V and 14 bases from J; junction bases left unmatched: 20. Per the germline V gene, CDR1 is SGHTA and CDR2 is FQGNSA. Here the CDR3 reads CASSPRVTGFGAGLFF. The CDR3 DNA is TGTGCCAGCAGCCCCCGCGTGACAGGGTTCGGGGCGGGCCTGTTTTTT. Full variable domain (missing parts from reference TRBV7-2 and TRBJ1-4): GAGVSQSPSNKVTEKGKDVELRCDPISGHTALYWYRQSLGQGLEFLIYFQGNSAPDKSGLPSDRFSAERTGGSVSTLTIQRTQQEDSAVYLCASSPRVTGFGAGLFFGSGTQLSVL.

DNA for the CDR3: TGCGCCAGCAGCCAAGATATGAGCGGGAGTAGCTACGAGCAGTACTTC. Its translation: CASSQDMSGSSYEQYF. The chain carries TRBV4-1 and TRBJ2-7; TRBD2 agrees at 8 bases. CDR1 is MGHRA, CDR2 YSYEKL, per germline. V lost 0 bases, J lost 3 bases, and 7 bases stayed unmatched. The CDR3 has 16 residues.

This clone was observed once. The J gene is TRBJ1-3, the V gene TRBV10-3; D gene unclear. The CDR3 is made up of 15 amino acids. Germline V gene sequence: CDR1 ENHRY, CDR2 SYGVKD. V was pared by 5 bases and J by 0 bases, with 11 bases between. The CDR3 region has the DNA TGTGCCATCAGTCTGTACCCGTCCTCTGGAAACACCATATATTTT. Protein: CAISLYPSSGNTIYF.

The chain links TRBV6-6 to TRBJ1-2; D is perhaps TRBD1 (6 bases). Germline CDR1 reads MNHNY; CDR2 reads SVGAGI (reference sequence). V lost 8 bases and J lost 0, with 16 bases in between. This CDR3 is 15 amino acids long. The CDR3 region has the DNA TGTGCCAGCGAGTACTGGGGGGCGACTAACTATGGCTACACCTTC. It yields the protein CASEYWGATNYGYTF.

The genes are TRBV5-6 and TRBJ1-2; D perhaps matches TRBD1 (5 bases). V was pared by 1 base and J by 9 bases, with 16 bases between. The length of the CDR3 is 14 residues. In germline, CDR1 is SGHDT, CDR2 YYEEEE. This CDR3 reads CASSLRDRQRSYTF. The CDR3 bases are TGTGCCAGCAGCTTGCGTGACAGACAAAGGAGCTACACCTTC. Complete variable domain (other parts from reference TRBV5-6 and TRBJ1-2): DAGVTQSPTHLIKTRGQQVTLRCSPKSGHDTVSWYQQALGQGPQFIFQYYEEEERQRGNFPDRFSGHQFPNYSSELNVNALLLGDSALYLCASSLRDRQRSYTFGSGTRLTVV.

This chain joins TRBV11-2 and TRBJ2-5; 8 bases agree with TRBD2. From germline, CDR1 is SGHAT and CDR2 FQNNGV. This CDR3 has 18 residues. Trimming took 3 bases from V and 4 from J; bases not matched to a gene: 16. In DNA, the CDR3 is TGTGCCAGCAGCTTCCCGGCTAGACTAGCGACGCTCCGAGAGACCCAGTACTTC. Its protein product is CASSFPARLATLRETQYF.

The rearrangement links TRBV29-1 to TRBJ1-4, with D unclear. V lost 2 bases and J 6 bases, leaving 4 bases between the germline ends. Germline assignment: CDR1 SQVTM and CDR2 ANQGSEA. This CDR3 spans 11 amino acids. The CDR3 region has the DNA TGCAGCGTTGAAAGGGATGAAAAACTGTTTTTT. It encodes CSVERDEKLFF.

The V gene is TRBV6-5, the J gene TRBJ1-1, with unresolved D. Trimming removed 4 bases from V and 1 base from J, with 4 bases in between. Germline V gives CDR1 MNHEY, CDR2 SVGAGI. The CDR3 is 12 residues long. DNA for the CDR3: TGTGCCAGCAGTTTCAAGAACACTGAAGCTTTCTTT. It specifies CASSFKNTEAFF.

The chain is built from TRBV6-5 and TRBJ1-1; D remains ambiguous. The V gene lost 5 bases and the J gene lost 4 bases, with 11 bases spanning the gap. Germline lookup yields CDR1 MNHEY and CDR2 SVGAGI. CDR3 length equals 13 residues. Written as DNA, the CDR3 is TGTGCCAGCAGTCACGAAAGAGTCACTGAAGCTTTCTTT. Protein product: CASSHERVTEAFF.

The rearrangement uses TRBV29-1 and TRBJ2-3; 8 bases match TRBD2. After removal of 2 bases from V and 1 base from J, the junction contained 5 bases not matched to a gene. CDR1 and CDR2 (germline): SQVTM, ANQGSEA. CDR3 size: 15 residues. CDR3 in DNA: TGCAGCGTTGAACTAACTAGCGGCGGCACAGATACGCAGTATTTT. Translation gives CSVELTSGGTDTQYF.

The chain recombines TRBV7-6 with TRBJ2-1; D tentatively fits TRBD1 or TRBD2 (6 bases each). Germline V gene sequence: CDR1 SGHVS, CDR2 FNYEAQ. CDR3 size: 22 residues. V was clipped by 6 bases and J by 1 base, with 34 bases between them. The CDR3 DNA reads as TGTGCCAGCAGGCCCGATGCGACTACCAGGGACAAGGAGGGCCGGTCCTACAATGAGCAGTTCTTC. Protein sequence: CASRPDATTRDKEGRSYNEQFF. Based on the CDR3 plus reference TRBV7-6 and TRBJ2-1, the full variable domain is GAGVSQSPRYKVTKRGQDVALRCDPISGHVSLYWYRQALGQGPEFLTYFNYEAQQDKSGLPNDRFSAERPEGSISTLTIQRTEQRDSAMYRCASRPDATTRDKEGRSYNEQFFGPGTRLTVL.

The rearrangement uses TRBV27 and TRBJ2-1; no clear D. CDR3 length: 13 residues. The germline V gene encodes CDR1 MNHEY and CDR2 SMNVEV (reference sequence). Trimming pared 2 bases from V and 6 bases from J, leaving 8 bases between. The CDR3 bases are TGTGCCAGCAGTTTACCATGGGGCAATGAGCAGTTCTTC. It codes for CASSLPWGNEQFF.

The chain links TRBV5-6 to TRBJ2-1; D is ambiguous. The CDR3 totals 13 residues. V gave up 4 bases and J gave up 1 base, with 6 bases separating them. Germline CDR1 and CDR2: SGHDT and YYEEEE. This CDR3 reads CASSHGSYNEQFF. The CDR3 bases are TGTGCCAGCAGCCACGGTTCCTACAATGAGCAGTTCTTC.

V gene TRBV15 combines with J gene TRBJ2-1; D possibly corresponds to TRBD2 (5 bases). The CDR3 runs 12 residues. The germline V and J ends were trimmed by 0 bases and 9 bases, with 6 bases remaining between them. Per the germline V gene, CDR1 is LNHNV and CDR2 is YYDKDF (reference sequence). CDR3 amino acids: CATSRDSVEQFF. CDR3 coding DNA: TGTGCCACCAGCAGAGATAGCGTTGAGCAGTTCTTC.

V usage is TRBV7-6 and J usage is TRBJ2-7; D assignment may be TRBD1 or TRBD2 (5 bases each). V gave up 4 bases and J gave up 5 bases, with 18 bases separating them. Germline loops: CDR1 SGHVS, CDR2 FNYEAQ. The CDR3 is made up of 15 amino acids. CDR3 in DNA: TGTGCCAGCAGCTCAAGGAGGCAGACAGCGAACGAGCAGTACTTC. Encoded protein: CASSSRRQTANEQYF.

The chain couples TRBV5-1 to TRBJ2-7; D gene unclear. Germline CDR1 reads SGHRS; CDR2 reads YFSETQ. The V end lost 0 bases, the J end lost 3 bases, and 7 bases lay between the germline ends. The CDR3 runs 13 residues. CDR3 amino acids: CASSLGTYYEQYF. The CDR3 coding sequence is TGCGCCAGCAGCTTGGGGACCTACTACGAGCAGTACTTC.

This sequence joins TRBV28 and TRBJ2-4, with unresolved D. Trimming left V 5 bases short and J 0 bases short, with 2 bases between. CDR3 size: 12 residues. The germline V gene has CDR1 MDHEN and CDR2 SYDVKM. This chain's CDR3 is CASSIAKNIQYF. In nucleotides, the CDR3 is TGTGCCAGCAGTATAGCCAAAAACATTCAGTACTTC.

The J gene is TRBJ2-1, the V gene TRBV4-3, with 10 positions matching TRBD2. The germline CDR1 and CDR2 sequences are LGHNA and YSLEER. J was trimmed by 3 bases and V by 0 bases; bases with no gene match: 5. The CDR3 length is 17 residues. CDR3 nucleotides: TGCGCCAGCAGCCAAGATCGGACTAGCGGCTACTACAATGAGCAGTTCTTC. It is translated as CASSQDRTSGYYNEQFF.

J is TRBJ1-2 and V is TRBV15; D is ambiguous. Germline values: CDR1 LNHNV, CDR2 YYDKDF (reference sequence). V lost 4 bases to trimming and J lost 3 bases, with 12 bases between them. The CDR3 runs to 14 residues. CDR3 coding DNA: TGTGCCACCAGCATGATCGGGGTGGACTATGGCTACACCTTC. Protein: CATSMIGVDYGYTF.

The chain carries TRBV30 and TRBJ2-7, with D tentatively TRBD2 (5 bases). Per the germline V gene, CDR1 is GTSNPN and CDR2 is SVGIG (reference sequence). There are 13 residues in the CDR3. The V end lost 0 bases, the J end lost 9 bases, and 15 bases lay between the germline ends. DNA of the CDR3: TGTGCCTGGAGTGTACTCGGGCTCGAGGGGCAGTACTTC. This codes for CAWSVLGLEGQYF.

The chain employs TRBV29-1 and TRBJ2-3; 9 nucleotides match TRBD2. Germline CDR1 is SQVTM and CDR2 is ANQGSEA. V dropped 6 bases and J dropped 5; count of bases not matched to a gene: 9. There are 14 residues in the CDR3. CDR3 residues: CSVPSSGRKDTQYF. DNA of the CDR3: TGCAGCGTCCCGAGTAGCGGGAGAAAAGATACGCAGTATTTT.

The gene calls are TRBV15 and TRBJ1-1; D is unresolved. V was cut by 0 bases and J by 1 base, with 9 bases left in between. The length of the CDR3 is 15 residues. CDR1 LNHNV and CDR2 YYDKDF come from the germline V gene (reference sequence). This CDR3 is CATSRDRSGNTEAFF. CDR3 coding DNA: TGTGCCACCAGCAGAGATCGGTCGGGGAACACTGAAGCTTTCTTT.

The chain combines TRBV27 with TRBJ1-1, with 8 bases aligning to TRBD1. V lost 6 bases and J lost 5; bases outside the gene matches: 5. The CDR3 spans 13 residues. Germline V gene lookup returns CDR1 MNHEY and CDR2 SMNVEV (reference sequence). The CDR3 bases are TGTGCCAGCAGCCCGACAGGGGTGACTGAAGCTTTCTTT. Its protein is CASSPTGVTEAFF.

The chain combines TRBV10-3 with TRBJ2-1, with TRBD2 identical over 11 bases. The CDR3 consists of 14 residues. Germline values: CDR1 ENHRY, CDR2 SYGVKD. V lost 8 bases, J lost 5 bases, and 5 bases stayed unmatched. The CDR3 bases are TGTGCCATCGAGGAGACTAGCGGGAACAATGAGCAGTTCTTC. Protein: CAIEETSGNNEQFF.

V is TRBV6-1 and J is TRBJ2-7; 8 bases are a match to TRBD2. The CDR3 sequence is 12 residues long. Germline CDR1 MNHNS, CDR2 SASEGT. CDR3 residues: CFGGGRVREQYF. CDR3 in DNA: TGTTTCGGCGGGGGGAGAGTGAGGGAGCAGTACTTC.

This sequence joins TRBV29-1 and TRBJ1-2; D uncertain. The germline CDR1 and CDR2 sequences are SQVTM and ANQGSEA. V was shortened by 5 bases and J by 4 bases, with 17 bases between the two germline ends. The CDR3 loop spans 14 amino acids. The CDR3 spells CSVNLLGGGYGYTF. The CDR3 DNA follows: TGCAGCGTTAATCTTCTAGGAGGCGGCTATGGCTACACCTTC.

Only one count was recorded for this clone. The chain employs TRBV11-2 and TRBJ2-1; no definite D call. Germline V gene sequence: CDR1 SGHAT, CDR2 FQNNGV. V was cut by 0 bases and J by 0 bases, with 18 bases left in between. The CDR3 covers 19 residues. CDR3 region: CASSLDPSGLLSSYNEQFF. As DNA, the CDR3 is TGTGCCAGCAGCTTAGATCCTTCCGGGTTACTTAGCTCCTACAATGAGCAGTTCTTC.

The chain couples TRBV7-8 to TRBJ2-3; D remains ambiguous. Between the trimmed V and J ends, which lost 5 bases and 2 bases, there was a span of 20 bases. Germline CDR1 reads SGHVS; CDR2 reads FQNEAQ. CDR3 length: 17 amino acids. CDR3 protein: CASSRIDGTPFTDTQYF. In nucleotides, the CDR3 is TGTGCCAGCAGCCGAATAGATGGAACACCGTTCACAGATACGCAGTATTTT.